This T cell receptor (beta chain) emerged from a study of Graves' ophthalmopathy and Graves' hyperthyroidism (dated by TCRdb to 2017 to 2018). A note on the overall study: Hyperthyroidism was considered stable if no progression to ophthalmopathy occurred within 18 months of follow-up. To tell Graves' ophthalmopathy apart from Graves' hyperthyroidism, and to predict which patients would progress to ophthalmopathy, the study relied on TCR beta repertoire signatures. In total, 135 blood samples were TCR-sequenced: 40 to 45 ophthalmopathy, 75 hyperthyroidism and approximately 17 hyperthyroidism-to-ophthalmopathy patients. To explore V-J signatures distinguishing ophthalmopathy from hyperthyroidism, a discovery set of more than 95 patients (43 ophthalmopathy, 55 to 60 stable hyperthyroidism) was enrolled. An independent validation cohort comprised some 19 hyperthyroidism patients and 15 to 17 patients who later progressed from hyperthyroidism to ophthalmopathy. In over 5 hyperthyroidism patients, the T-cell repertoire of thyroid tissue was compared with the T-cell repertoire of blood. After sampling, hyperthyroidism patients received methimazole starting at 30 mg daily, and ophthalmopathy patients received high-dose intravenous methylprednisolone.

Overall study results and their limits: Sample size was not predetermined statistically, and investigators were not blinded to group allocation. In validation, the model predicted ophthalmopathy progression with about 70% sensitivity and roughly 72% specificity; 12 predicted patients were CT-confirmed with GO in a median of around 6 months. Most expanded thyroid clonotypes with a frequency above 0.001 also appeared in blood, which suggests that blood repertoires may reflect the immune response in the thyroid. In cross-validation, the 13-signature model distinguished ophthalmopathy from stable hyperthyroidism with 85% to 90% sensitivity and just under 84% specificity, and in the test set the corresponding values were approximately 80% and 75%.

CDR1 and CDR2, per the germline V gene (reference sequence), are LNHNV and YYDKDF. V sheds 1 base and J sheds 3 bases, leaving 16 bases between their ends. From cysteine to phenylalanine, the CDR3 is 16 amino acids long. The sequence is cut down to CDR3 DNA, 48 bases in frame from base 1. This clonotype was seen many times. What antigen it recognizes has not been identified. No clone much larger than this one lies a single base away; base qualities are absent. The hyperthyroidism patients were 18 to 65 years old and newly diagnosed, with a disease duration of less than 2 months. Patients with other autoimmune diseases, uncontrolled infections, pregnancy or lactation were excluded from the study. Clinical symptoms, serum thyroxine, TRAb, thyroid ultrasound and orbital computed tomography formed the basis of the diagnosis. Trizol reagent was used to extract the total RNA, and its quality was then checked on an Agilent 2100 Bioanalyzer.

For repertoire sequencing, the TCR beta CDR3 regions were amplified from RNA transcripts. HTBI primers and the Qiagen OneStep RT-PCR kit were used in a first-round RT-PCR, which was followed by a second-round multiplex PCR, size selection and purification. Libraries were sequenced on an Illumina HiSeq2000 using paired-end 100 bp reads. As for how the authors treated the data: Reads were processed with SOAPnuke, discarding reads with adapters, uncalled bases, mean Phred below 15, or no exact constant-primer or identifier match. COPE v1.2.5 was used to merge the high-quality paired reads. Clonotypes were defined as unique nucleotide sequences and were aligned to IMGT TRB V, D and J references using MiTCR v1.1. The analysis was limited to V-J combinations with a frequency above 0.0001, which together covered 99.2% of repertoires. For each V-J combination, a TCR clonal expansion and chaos score was defined as F50 clonal expansion divided by the chaos observed in the TCRdist matrix. Welch's t-statistics and random forest were used to narrow the features down to around 12 V-J combinations, which were then fed into a naive Bayes classifier. The Morisita-Horn index was used to measure how similar the thyroid and blood repertoires were. TCRdb handled the public reads itself, with Q25 trimming in fastp and clone calling in MiXCR, and kept productive beta chains. Every entry covers one CDR3 protein and lists the most common genes and DNA from its rows. TCRdb's processing, not the authors', yielded these V and J calls. The sample table holds more than 1,000,000 distinct CDR3 sequences, of which about 38% were seen once. The top ten clonotypes cover roughly 10% of the sample.

This receptor was identified in an adult man with Graves' hyperthyroidism. The sample comprised peripheral blood or thyroid tissue (not recorded which). Recombination joined TRBV15 with TRBJ2-7; the D gene lacks a confident call. CDR3 loop: CATSRGGQDASYEQYF. In nucleotides, the sequence is TGTGCCACCAGCAGAGGTGGTCAGGACGCTAGCTACGAGCAGTACTTC.